This record concerns one TCR beta chain sequence. Primers included in the PCR were 60 Vbeta and 13 Jbeta primers. The protocol was immunoSEQ multiplex PCR, while the TCRdb copy is restricted to in-frame clones and leaves out a portion. The sample holds 150,000 or so clones, 60% to 85% seen once. The data belong to a study of cytomegalovirus exposure and HLA in healthy donors. The V and J ends lost 1 base and 4 bases respectively, with 12 bases between them. Germline V gene sequence: CDR1 SGHRS, CDR2 YFSETQ. The CDR3 spans 15 residues. At the time of sampling, donors were nominally healthy, though unrecorded immune exposures were likely.

Sequences were obtained from PBMCs. This clonotype was obtained from a man in his forties in good health and CMV-seropositive. The J gene is TRBJ1-5, the V gene TRBV5-1; tentatively, D is TRBD1 (6 bases). The CDR3 loop is CASSLSGGANQPQHF. In DNA form, the CDR3 reads TGCGCCAGCAGCTTGTCGGGGGGCGCGAATCAGCCCCAGCATTTT.